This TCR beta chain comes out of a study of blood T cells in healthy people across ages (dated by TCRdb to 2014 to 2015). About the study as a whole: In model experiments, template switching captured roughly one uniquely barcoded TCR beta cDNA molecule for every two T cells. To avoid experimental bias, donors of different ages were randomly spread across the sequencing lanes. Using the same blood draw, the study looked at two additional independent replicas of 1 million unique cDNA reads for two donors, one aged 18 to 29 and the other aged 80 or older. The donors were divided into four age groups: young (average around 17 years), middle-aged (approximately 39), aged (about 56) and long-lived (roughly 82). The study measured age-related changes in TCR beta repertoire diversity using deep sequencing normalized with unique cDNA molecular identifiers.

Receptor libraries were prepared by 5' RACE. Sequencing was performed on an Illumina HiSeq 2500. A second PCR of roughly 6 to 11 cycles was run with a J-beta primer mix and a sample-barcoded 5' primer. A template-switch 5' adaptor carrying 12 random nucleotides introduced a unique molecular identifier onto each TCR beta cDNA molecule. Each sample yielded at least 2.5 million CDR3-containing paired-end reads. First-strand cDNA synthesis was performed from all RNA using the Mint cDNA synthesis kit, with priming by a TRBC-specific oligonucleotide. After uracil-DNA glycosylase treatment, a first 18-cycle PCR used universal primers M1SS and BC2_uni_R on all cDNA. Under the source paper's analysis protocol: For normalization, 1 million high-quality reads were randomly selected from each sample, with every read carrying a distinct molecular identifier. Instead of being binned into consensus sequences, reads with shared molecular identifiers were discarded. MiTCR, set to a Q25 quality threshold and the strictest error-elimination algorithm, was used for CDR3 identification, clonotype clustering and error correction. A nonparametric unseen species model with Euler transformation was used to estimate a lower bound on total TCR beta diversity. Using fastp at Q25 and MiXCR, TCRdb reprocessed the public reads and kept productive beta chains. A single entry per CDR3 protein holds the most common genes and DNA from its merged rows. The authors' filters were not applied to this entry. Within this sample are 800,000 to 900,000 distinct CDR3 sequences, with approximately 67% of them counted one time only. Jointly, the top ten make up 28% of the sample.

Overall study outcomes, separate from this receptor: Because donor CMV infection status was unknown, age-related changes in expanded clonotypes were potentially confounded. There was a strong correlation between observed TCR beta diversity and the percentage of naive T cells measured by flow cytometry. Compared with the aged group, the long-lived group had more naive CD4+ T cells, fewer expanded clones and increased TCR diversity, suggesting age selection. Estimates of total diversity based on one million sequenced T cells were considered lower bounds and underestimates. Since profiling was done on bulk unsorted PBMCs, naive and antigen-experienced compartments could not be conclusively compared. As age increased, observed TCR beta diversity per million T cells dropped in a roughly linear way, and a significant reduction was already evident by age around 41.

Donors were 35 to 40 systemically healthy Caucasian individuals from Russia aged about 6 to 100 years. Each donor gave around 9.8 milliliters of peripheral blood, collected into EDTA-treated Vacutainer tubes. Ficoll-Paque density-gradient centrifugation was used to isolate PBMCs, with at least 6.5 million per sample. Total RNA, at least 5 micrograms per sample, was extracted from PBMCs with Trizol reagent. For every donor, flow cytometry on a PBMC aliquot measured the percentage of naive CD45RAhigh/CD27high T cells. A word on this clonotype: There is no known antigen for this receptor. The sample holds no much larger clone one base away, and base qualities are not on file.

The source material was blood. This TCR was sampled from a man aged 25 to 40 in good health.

The bases are TGTGCCAGCAGTGAGAGGGACCCCACAGATACGCAGTATTTT. Its amino acids are CASSERDPTDTQYF. In this chain, TRBV6-1 is recombined with TRBJ2-3; the D gene may be TRBD1 or TRBD2, since each aligns over 5 bases. From the cysteine up to the phenylalanine, the CDR3 has a length of 14 residues. Left in the record is the CDR3 DNA by itself, 42 bases read in frame from the first base. Cut back by 3 bases and 2 bases, the V and J ends lie 9 bases apart. From a lookup of the germline V gene, CDR1 and CDR2 are MNHNS and SASEGT.